The next 22 T cell receptor beta chains were all read from a single sample in a study of T cells in Graves' hyperthyroidism and ophthalmopathy. Amplified TCR beta CDR3 regions came from RNA transcripts. A set of HTBI primers served as the primers for a first-round RT-PCR of the TCR CDR3. MiXCR, run by TCRdb on the multiplex PCR reads, gives a single entry per CDR3 protein. Of 500,000 to 600,000 distinct CDR3 sequences in the sample, approximately 15% were seen once. The specimen sequenced was blood. These receptors originate from a woman younger than 35 with Graves' hyperthyroidism.

The gene calls are TRBV15 and TRBJ1-4; unclear D gene. V lost 3 bases and J lost 0, with 8 bases in between. Germline V gene sequence: CDR1 LNHNV, CDR2 YYDKDF (reference sequence). There are 15 residues in the CDR3. The CDR3 loop reads CATSRRTATNEKLFF. CDR3 nucleotide sequence: TGTGCCACCAGCAGGAGAACCGCAACTAATGAAAAACTGTTTTTT. The whole variable domain, filled in from reference TRBV15 and TRBJ1-4, reads DAMVIQNPRYQVTQFGKPVTLSCSQTLNHNVMYWYQQKSSQAPKLLFHYYDKDFNNEADTPDNFQSRRPNTSFCFLDIRSPGLGDTAMYLCATSRRTATNEKLFFGSGTQLSVL.

This clonotype was seen a few times. The rearrangement uses TRBV7-2 and TRBJ2-1; TRBD1 aligns across 7 bases. This CDR3 contains 16 residues. CDR1 SGHTA and CDR2 FQGNSA come from the germline V gene. V was pared by 3 bases and J by 2 bases, with 7 bases of the junction left unmatched. CDR3 sequence reads: CASSFQEGTAYNEQFF. In nucleotides, the CDR3 is TGTGCCAGCAGCTTCCAAGAGGGGACAGCCTACAATGAGCAGTTCTTC.

This clonotype has ten or more counts. V gene TRBV20-1 combines with J gene TRBJ2-7; 10 positions agree with TRBD1. CDR3 length: 12 residues. The V and J ends lost 6 bases and 6 bases, in that order; junction bases with no gene match: 5. Germline CDR1 and CDR2: DFQATT and SNEGSKA (reference sequence). The chain's CDR3 is CSARQGAGEQYF. CDR3 in DNA: TGCAGTGCCAGACAGGGGGCGGGCGAGCAGTACTTC.

This clonotype was observed at least ten times. This chain connects TRBV2 to TRBJ1-5, with a possible D match to TRBD1 (5 bases). With 8 bases removed from V and 5 bases from J, the gap between germline ends came to 10 bases. This CDR3 is built from 12 residues. CDR1 and CDR2 from the germline V gene are SNHLY and FYNNEI. CDR3 bases: TGTGCCAGCCGGGGAGGGGATCAGCCCCAGCATTTT. Amino acid sequence: CASRGGDQPQHF.

This clonotype was counted a few times. V and J are TRBV6-1 and TRBJ1-4; D gene ambiguous. The CDR3 is 15 residues long. CDR1 is MNHNS, CDR2 SASEGT, per germline. Between the trimmed V and J ends, which lost 10 bases and 6 bases, there was a span of 21 bases. The CDR3 is CATGWVASRHEKLFF. CDR3 nucleotides: TGTGCCACCGGGTGGGTGGCTTCGCGGCATGAAAAACTGTTTTTT.

The rearrangement links TRBV19 to TRBJ2-1; possible D gene TRBD1, 5 bases. Trimming took off 6 bases at V and 9 bases at J, with 18 bases between the two ends. CDR3 length equals 14 residues. In germline, CDR1 is LNHDA, CDR2 SQIVND (reference sequence). The CDR3 DNA reads TGTGCCAGTAGACTAATGGACATGGATAGTGAGCAGTTCTTC. Residues: CASRLMDMDSEQFF.

This clonotype was detected only a few times. The chain recombines TRBV25-1 with TRBJ2-1; 11 positions agree with TRBD2. Germline CDR1 is MGHDK and CDR2 is SYGVNS. This CDR3 has 15 amino acids. Losses at the gene ends were 2 bases for V and 8 bases for J; bases not matched to a gene: 5. The CDR3 protein is CASSEGSSGGHEQFF. DNA of the CDR3: TGTGCCAGCAGTGAAGGTTCTAGCGGGGGGCATGAGCAGTTCTTC.

This clonotype has only a few counts. The chain combines TRBV30 with TRBJ1-4; the D gene is possibly TRBD1 (5 bases). Germline CDR1 is GTSNPN and CDR2 is SVGIG (reference sequence). With 2 bases removed from V and 2 bases from J, the gap between germline ends came to 6 bases. The CDR3 loop spans 13 amino acids. As DNA, the CDR3 is TGTGCCTGGAGTTGGGGGACTAATGAAAAACTGTTTTTT. Translation: CAWSWGTNEKLFF.

CDR3 DNA: TGTGCCAGCAGCCAAGTAGGGCTAGGCCGCCACAATGAGCAGTTCTTC. Protein sequence: CASSQVGLGRHNEQFF. The chain carries TRBV3-1 and TRBJ2-1; D remains ambiguous. Trimming shortened V by 1 base and J by 5 bases, and 15 bases separated the two germline ends. Germline V gene lookup returns CDR1 LGHDT and CDR2 YNNKEL (reference sequence). The CDR3 runs 16 residues.

This clonotype was observed at least ten times. This chain links TRBV20-1 with TRBJ2-7; a possible D gene is TRBD1 (6 bases). The germline V gene has CDR1 DFQATT and CDR2 SNEGSKA (reference sequence). V gave up 5 bases and J gave up 3 bases, with 14 bases separating them. There are 13 residues in the CDR3. CDR3 in amino acids: CSAGDRTGYEQYF. CDR3 DNA: TGCAGTGCTGGCGACAGGACCGGCTACGAGCAGTACTTC.

This clonotype occurred many times. The genes are TRBV10-3 and TRBJ2-5; 9 nucleotides match TRBD1. V lost 4 bases, J lost 13 bases, and 10 bases stayed unmatched. This CDR3 comprises 13 residues. The germline CDR1 and CDR2 sequences are ENHRY and SYGVKD. CDR3 amino acids: CAISVTPGQGSYF. The CDR3 DNA reads TGTGCCATCAGTGTAACCCCGGGACAGGGTTCGTACTTC.

The rearrangement uses TRBV9 and TRBJ2-1; 10 nucleotides align to TRBD2. Germline V CDR1 and CDR2: SGDLS, YYNGEE. The CDR3 loop spans 18 amino acids. Unmatched junction bases numbered 15, after V lost 3 bases and J lost 6 bases. The CDR3 DNA follows: TGTGCCAGCAGCGACCTAGCGGCTAGCGGGAGTGGTGTCAATGAGCAGTTCTTC. As protein: CASSDLAASGSGVNEQFF.

This clonotype was seen more than once but under ten times. The J gene is TRBJ1-1, the V gene TRBV6-2 or TRBV6-3, with D uncertain. Trimming left V 5 bases short and J 5 bases short, with 18 bases between. Germline loops: CDR1 MNHEY, CDR2 SVGEGT. The CDR3 contains 15 residues. In DNA, the CDR3 is TGTGCCAGCAGTCAAAGCAGAGGGTCGAGGACTGAAGCTTTCTTT. Translation gives CASSQSRGSRTEAFF.

This chain uses TRBV7-2 with TRBJ2-1; weak D call: TRBD2 (6 bases). Trimming took off 5 bases at V and 9 bases at J, with 11 bases between the two ends. Germline assignment: CDR1 SGHTA and CDR2 FQGNSA. The CDR3 has 12 amino acids. The CDR3 loop is CASSGGLSEQFF. DNA of the CDR3: TGTGCCAGCAGCGGGGGACTCTCTGAGCAGTTCTTC.

This clonotype was counted a few times. V and J are TRBV3-1 and TRBJ1-5; D perhaps matches TRBD1 (5 bases). V was trimmed by 0 bases and J by 2 bases, leaving 11 bases between them. This CDR3 contains 16 residues. Germline V lookup: CDR1 LGHDT, CDR2 YNNKEL (reference sequence). DNA for the CDR3: TGTGCCAGCAGCCAAGATGCGGGCAGGGGCAATCAGCCCCAGCATTTT. The encoded protein is CASSQDAGRGNQPQHF.

The rearrangement joins TRBV27 to TRBJ2-1; D is unresolved. The V gene's germline CDR1 is MNHEY and CDR2 SMNVEV (reference sequence). The CDR3 length is 14 residues. V lost 9 bases and J 0 bases, leaving 12 bases between the germline ends. The CDR3 DNA follows: TGTGCCAGTAGCAAGGCGAGCTCCTACAATGAGCAGTTCTTC. It codes for CASSKASSYNEQFF.

This sequence joins TRBV27 and TRBJ1-1, with a possible D match to TRBD1 (5 bases). CDR3 length equals 12 residues. The V gene lost 3 bases and the J gene lost 10 bases, with 12 bases spanning the gap. CDR1 and CDR2 (germline): MNHEY, SMNVEV (reference sequence). CDR3: CASSFQGLLAFF. In DNA form, the CDR3 reads TGTGCCAGCAGTTTTCAGGGTTTATTAGCTTTCTTT.

This clonotype was counted ten times or more. The rearrangement uses TRBV5-1 and TRBJ2-1; D remains ambiguous. The ends were cut back, 0 bases at V and 5 bases at J, with 9 bases in the middle. The CDR3 is 14 residues long. Germline lookup yields CDR1 SGHRS and CDR2 YFSETQ. CDR3 sequence reads: CASSLGHTNNEQFF. CDR3 DNA sequence: TGCGCCAGCAGCTTGGGACACACCAACAATGAGCAGTTCTTC.

This clonotype was detected many times. The genes are TRBV11-2 and TRBJ2-5, with D perhaps assigned TRBD1 or TRBD2 (6 bases each). The germline V gene has CDR1 SGHAT and CDR2 FQNNGV. V dropped 5 bases and J dropped 5 bases, with 18 bases sitting between them. This CDR3 spans 15 amino acids. The CDR3 region has the DNA TGTGCCAGCAGCCCCCGGGAGAGTACAGGGGAGACCCAGTACTTC. Protein sequence: CASSPRESTGETQYF.

This clonotype was observed a few times. The chain uses TRBV7-8 and TRBJ2-7; TRBD2 is a possible D gene (6 bases). The length of the CDR3 is 15 residues. V lost 7 bases and J lost 2, with 18 bases in between. From germline, CDR1 is SGHVS and CDR2 FQNEAQ. The CDR3 spells CASTTRDGGTYEQYF. The CDR3 region has the DNA TGTGCCAGCACCACGAGAGACGGGGGAACCTACGAGCAGTACTTC.

The chain couples TRBV5-7 to TRBJ1-4; TRBD1 is a possible D gene (5 bases). TRBV5-7 is noted as an ORF with a role that remains uncertain. V shed 0 bases and J shed 8 bases, with 14 bases lying between them. This CDR3 comprises 15 residues. The CDR3 nucleotides are TGTGCCAGCAGCTTGGATCCGGGGGGAAGCGAAAAACTGTTTTTT. Residues: CASSLDPGGSEKLFF.

The chain links TRBV6-2 or TRBV6-3 to TRBJ1-6; TRBD1 aligns across 8 bases. Per the germline V gene, CDR1 is MNHEY and CDR2 is SVGEGT. V was clipped by 6 bases and J by 7 bases; unmatched bases: 5. The CDR3 is made up of 14 amino acids. CDR3 protein: CASSSGGKNSPLHF. CDR3 in DNA: TGTGCCAGCAGCTCAGGGGGCAAGAATTCACCCCTCCACTTT.